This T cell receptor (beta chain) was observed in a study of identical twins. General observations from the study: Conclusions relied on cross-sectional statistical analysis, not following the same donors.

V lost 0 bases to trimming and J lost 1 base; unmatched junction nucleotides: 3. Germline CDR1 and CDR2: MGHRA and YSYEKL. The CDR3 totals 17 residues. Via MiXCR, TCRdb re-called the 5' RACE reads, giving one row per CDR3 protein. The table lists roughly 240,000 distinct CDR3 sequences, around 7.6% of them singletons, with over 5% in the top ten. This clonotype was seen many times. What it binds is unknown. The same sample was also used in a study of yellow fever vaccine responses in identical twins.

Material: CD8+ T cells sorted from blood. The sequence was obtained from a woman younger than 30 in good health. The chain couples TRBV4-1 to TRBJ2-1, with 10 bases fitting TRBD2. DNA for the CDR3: TGCGCCAGCAGCCAAGATGAACTAGCGGGATCCTACAATGAGCAGTTCTTC. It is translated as CASSQDELAGSYNEQFF.